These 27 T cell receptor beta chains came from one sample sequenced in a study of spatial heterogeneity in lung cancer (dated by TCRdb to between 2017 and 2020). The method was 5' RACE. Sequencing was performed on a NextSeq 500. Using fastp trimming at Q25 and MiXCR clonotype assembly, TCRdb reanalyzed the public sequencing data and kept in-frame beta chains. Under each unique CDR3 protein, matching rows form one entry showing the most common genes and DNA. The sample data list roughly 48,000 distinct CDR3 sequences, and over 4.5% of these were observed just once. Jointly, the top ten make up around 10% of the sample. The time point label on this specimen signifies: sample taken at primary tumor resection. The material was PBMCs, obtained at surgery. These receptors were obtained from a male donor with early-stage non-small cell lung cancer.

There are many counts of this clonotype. For the CDR3, the DNA is TGCAGTGCTACTCAACATAGCGGAAGCACAGATACGCAGTATTTT. The encoded protein is CSATQHSGSTDTQYF. This chain joins TRBV20-1 and TRBJ2-3, with D perhaps matching TRBD2 (6 bases). Germline CDR1 and CDR2: DFQATT and SNEGSKA (reference sequence). The CDR3 contains 15 residues. Trimming removed 4 bases from V and 0 bases from J, with 14 bases in between.

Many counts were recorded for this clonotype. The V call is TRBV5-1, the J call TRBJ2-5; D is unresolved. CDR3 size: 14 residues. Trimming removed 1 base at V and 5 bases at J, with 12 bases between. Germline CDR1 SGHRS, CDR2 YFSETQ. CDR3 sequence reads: CASSLQRPGETQYF. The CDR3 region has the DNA TGCGCCAGCAGCTTGCAACGGCCCGGGGAGACCCAGTACTTC.

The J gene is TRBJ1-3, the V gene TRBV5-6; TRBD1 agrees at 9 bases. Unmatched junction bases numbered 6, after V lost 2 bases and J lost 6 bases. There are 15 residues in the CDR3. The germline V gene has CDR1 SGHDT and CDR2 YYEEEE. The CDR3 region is CASSFSGTGTNTIYF. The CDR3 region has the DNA TGTGCCAGCAGCTTTTCCGGGACAGGGACAAACACCATATATTTT.

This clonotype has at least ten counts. CDR3 nucleotides: TGTGCCAGCAGGCTAGCGGGAAGTAGGCAGTTCTTC. It yields the protein CASRLAGSRQFF. The chain couples TRBV6-5 to TRBJ2-1; 9 positions match TRBD2. This CDR3 is 12 amino acids long. The ends lost 6 bases at V and 12 bases at J; junction bases unmatched: 6. Looked up from germline, CDR1 is MNHEY and CDR2 is SVGAGI.

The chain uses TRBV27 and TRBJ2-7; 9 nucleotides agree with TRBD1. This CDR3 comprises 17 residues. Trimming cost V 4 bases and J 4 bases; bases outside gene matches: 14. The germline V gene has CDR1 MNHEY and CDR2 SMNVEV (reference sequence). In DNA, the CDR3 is TGTGCCAGCAGTTCACCGTACCGAGGGACAGGGATGTACGAGCAGTACTTC. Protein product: CASSSPYRGTGMYEQYF.

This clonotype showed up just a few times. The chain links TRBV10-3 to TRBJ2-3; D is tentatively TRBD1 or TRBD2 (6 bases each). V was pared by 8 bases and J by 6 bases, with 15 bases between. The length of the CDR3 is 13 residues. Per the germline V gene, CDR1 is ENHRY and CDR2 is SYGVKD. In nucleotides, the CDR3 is TGTGCCATCCGGCCGGGGGCGGCGGATACGCAGTATTTT. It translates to CAIRPGAADTQYF.

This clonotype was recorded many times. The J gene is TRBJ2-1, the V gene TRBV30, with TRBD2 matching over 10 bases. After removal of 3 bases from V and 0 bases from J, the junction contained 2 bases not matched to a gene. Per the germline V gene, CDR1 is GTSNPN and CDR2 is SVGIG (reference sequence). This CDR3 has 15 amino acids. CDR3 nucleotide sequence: TGTGCCTGGAGACTAGCGGGACCCTCCTACAATGAGCAGTTCTTC. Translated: CAWRLAGPSYNEQFF.

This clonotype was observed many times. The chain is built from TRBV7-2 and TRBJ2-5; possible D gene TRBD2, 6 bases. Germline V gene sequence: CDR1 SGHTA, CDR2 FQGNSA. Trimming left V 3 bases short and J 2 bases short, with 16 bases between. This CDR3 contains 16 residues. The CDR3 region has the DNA TGTGCCAGCAGCTTGAGGACCGGGAGCGGGCAAGAGACCCAGTACTTC. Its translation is CASSLRTGSGQETQYF.

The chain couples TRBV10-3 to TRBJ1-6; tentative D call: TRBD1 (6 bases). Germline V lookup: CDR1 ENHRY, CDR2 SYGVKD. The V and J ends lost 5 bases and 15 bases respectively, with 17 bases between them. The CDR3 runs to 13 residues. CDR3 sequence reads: CAISPRDTSDLHF. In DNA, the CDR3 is TGTGCCATCAGTCCACGGGACACCTCAGACCTCCACTTT.

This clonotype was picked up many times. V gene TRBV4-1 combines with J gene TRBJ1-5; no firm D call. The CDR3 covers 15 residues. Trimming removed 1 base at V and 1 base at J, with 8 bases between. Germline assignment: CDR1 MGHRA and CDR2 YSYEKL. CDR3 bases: TGCGCCAGCAGCCAAGTTCAGACCAGCAATCAGCCCCAGCATTTT. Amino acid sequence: CASSQVQTSNQPQHF.

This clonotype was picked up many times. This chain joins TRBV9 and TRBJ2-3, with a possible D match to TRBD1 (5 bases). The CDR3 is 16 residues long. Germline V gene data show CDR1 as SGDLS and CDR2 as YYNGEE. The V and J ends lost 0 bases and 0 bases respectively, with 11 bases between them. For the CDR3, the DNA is TGTGCCAGCAGCGTAGGTCCCAGGGCAAGCACAGATACGCAGTATTTT. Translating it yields CASSVGPRASTDTQYF. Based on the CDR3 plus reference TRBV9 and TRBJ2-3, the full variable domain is DSGVTQTPKHLITATGQRVTLRCSPRSGDLSVYWYQQSLDQGLQFLIQYYNGEERAKGNILERFSAQQFPDLHSELNLSSLELGDSALYFCASSVGPRASTDTQYFGPGTRLTVL.

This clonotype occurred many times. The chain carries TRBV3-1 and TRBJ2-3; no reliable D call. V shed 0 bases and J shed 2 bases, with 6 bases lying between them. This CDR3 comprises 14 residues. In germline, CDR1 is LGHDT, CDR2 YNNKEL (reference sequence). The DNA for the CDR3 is TGTGCCAGCAGCCAAGATCGGCCCACAGATACGCAGTATTTT. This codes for CASSQDRPTDTQYF.

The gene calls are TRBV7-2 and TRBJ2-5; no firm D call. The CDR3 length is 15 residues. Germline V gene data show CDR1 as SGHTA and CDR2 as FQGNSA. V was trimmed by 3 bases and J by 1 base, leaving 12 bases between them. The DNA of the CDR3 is TGTGCCAGCAGCTTGATCGGAACGGCCCAAGAGACCCAGTACTTC. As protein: CASSLIGTAQETQYF.

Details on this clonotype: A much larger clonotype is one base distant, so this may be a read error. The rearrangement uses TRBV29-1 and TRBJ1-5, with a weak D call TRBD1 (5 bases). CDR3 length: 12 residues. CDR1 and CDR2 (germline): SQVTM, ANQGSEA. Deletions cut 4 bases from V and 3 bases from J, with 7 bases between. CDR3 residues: CSVAGLNQPQHF. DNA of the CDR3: TGCAGCGTTGCAGGGCTCAATCAGCCCCAGCATTTT.

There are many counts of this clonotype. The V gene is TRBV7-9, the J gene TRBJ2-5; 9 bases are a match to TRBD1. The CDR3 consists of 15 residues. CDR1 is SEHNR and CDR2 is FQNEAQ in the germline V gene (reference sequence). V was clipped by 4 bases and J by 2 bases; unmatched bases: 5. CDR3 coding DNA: TGTGCCAGCAGCTACTACGGACAGGGGCAAGAGACCCAGTACTTC. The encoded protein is CASSYYGQGQETQYF.

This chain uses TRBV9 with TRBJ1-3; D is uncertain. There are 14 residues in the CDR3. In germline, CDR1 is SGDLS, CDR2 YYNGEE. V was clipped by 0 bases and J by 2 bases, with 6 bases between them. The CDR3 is CASSVAGAGNTIYF. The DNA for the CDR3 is TGTGCCAGCAGCGTAGCCGGAGCTGGAAACACCATATATTTT.

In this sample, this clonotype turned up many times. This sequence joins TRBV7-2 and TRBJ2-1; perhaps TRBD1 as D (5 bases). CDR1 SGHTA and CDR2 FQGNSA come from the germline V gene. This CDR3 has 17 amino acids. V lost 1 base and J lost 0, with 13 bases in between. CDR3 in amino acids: CASSLDPGWSSYNEQFF. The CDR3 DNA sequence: TGTGCCAGCAGCTTAGATCCAGGGTGGAGCTCCTACAATGAGCAGTTCTTC.

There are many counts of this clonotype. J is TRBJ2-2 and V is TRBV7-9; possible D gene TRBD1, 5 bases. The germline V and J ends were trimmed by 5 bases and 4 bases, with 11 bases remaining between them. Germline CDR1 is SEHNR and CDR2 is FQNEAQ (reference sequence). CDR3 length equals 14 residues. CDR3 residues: CASSERQITGELFF. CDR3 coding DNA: TGTGCCAGCAGCGAGAGACAGATCACCGGGGAGCTGTTTTTT.

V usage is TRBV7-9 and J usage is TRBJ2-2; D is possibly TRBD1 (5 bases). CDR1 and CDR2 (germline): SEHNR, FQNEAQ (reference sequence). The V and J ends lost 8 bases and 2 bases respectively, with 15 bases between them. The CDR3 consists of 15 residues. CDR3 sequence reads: CASHFLTDNTGELFF. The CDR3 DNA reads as TGTGCCAGCCACTTCCTGACAGATAACACCGGGGAGCTGTTTTTT. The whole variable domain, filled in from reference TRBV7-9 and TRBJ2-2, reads DTGVSQNPRHKITKRGQNVTFRCDPISEHNRLYWYRQTLGQGPEFLTYFQNEAQLEKSRLLSDRFSAERPKGSFSTLEIQRTEQGDSAMYLCASHFLTDNTGELFFGEGSRLTVL.

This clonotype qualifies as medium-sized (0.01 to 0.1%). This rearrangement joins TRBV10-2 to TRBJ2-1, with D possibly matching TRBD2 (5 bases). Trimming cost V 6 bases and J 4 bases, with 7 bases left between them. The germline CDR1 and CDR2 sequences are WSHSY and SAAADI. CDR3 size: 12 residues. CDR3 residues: CASREDYNEQFF. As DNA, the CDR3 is TGCGCCAGCAGGGAGGATTACAATGAGCAGTTCTTC.

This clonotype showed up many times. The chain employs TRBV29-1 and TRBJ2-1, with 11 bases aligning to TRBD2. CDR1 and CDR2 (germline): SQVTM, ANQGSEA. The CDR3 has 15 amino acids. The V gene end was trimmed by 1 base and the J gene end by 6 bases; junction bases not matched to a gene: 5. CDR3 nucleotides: TGCAGCGTTGAAGCCAACCTAGCGGGAGGCAATGAGCAGTTCTTC. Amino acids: CSVEANLAGGNEQFF.

The CDR3 protein is CASRPGLAAIKQFF. In DNA, the CDR3 is TGTGCCAGCAGACCGGGACTCGCTGCAATAAAGCAGTTCTTC. V gene TRBV5-6 combines with J gene TRBJ2-1, with a possible D match to TRBD2 (6 bases). The CDR3 is made up of 14 amino acids. Per germline, CDR1 SGHDT and CDR2 YYEEEE. V lost 5 bases, J lost 11 bases, and 20 bases lay in between.

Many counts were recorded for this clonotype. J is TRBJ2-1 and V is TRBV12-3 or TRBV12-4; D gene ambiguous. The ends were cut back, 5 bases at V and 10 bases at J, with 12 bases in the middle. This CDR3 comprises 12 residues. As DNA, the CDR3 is TGTGCCAGCAGTCAGACTCCCTACGAGCAGTTCTTC. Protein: CASSQTPYEQFF.

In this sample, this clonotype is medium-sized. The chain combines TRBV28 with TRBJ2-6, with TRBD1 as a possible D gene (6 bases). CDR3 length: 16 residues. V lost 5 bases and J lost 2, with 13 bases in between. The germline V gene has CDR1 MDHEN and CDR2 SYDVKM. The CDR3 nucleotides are TGTGCCAGCAGTCCCCGGACAGAACCTGGGGCCAACGTCCTGACTTTC. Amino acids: CASSPRTEPGANVLTF.

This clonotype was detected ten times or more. The CDR3 loop is CATSSAVVGTEAFF. For the CDR3, the DNA is TGTGCCACCAGCAGTGCCGTGGTCGGCACTGAAGCTTTCTTT. The rearrangement links TRBV15 to TRBJ1-1; the D is unclear. Germline V lookup: CDR1 LNHNV, CDR2 YYDKDF (reference sequence). This CDR3 has 14 amino acids. With 3 bases removed from V and 4 bases from J, the gap between germline ends came to 12 bases.

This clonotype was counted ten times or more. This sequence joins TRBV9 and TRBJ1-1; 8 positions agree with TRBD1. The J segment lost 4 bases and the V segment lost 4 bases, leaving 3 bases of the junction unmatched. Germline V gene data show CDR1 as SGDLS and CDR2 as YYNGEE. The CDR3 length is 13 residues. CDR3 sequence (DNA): TGTGCCAGCAGCCAGGGGGCTCTCACTGAAGCTTTCTTT. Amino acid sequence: CASSQGALTEAFF. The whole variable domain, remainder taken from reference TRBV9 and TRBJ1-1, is DSGVTQTPKHLITATGQRVTLRCSPRSGDLSVYWYQQSLDQGLQFLIQYYNGEERAKGNILERFSAQQFPDLHSELNLSSLELGDSALYFCASSQGALTEAFFGQGTRLTVV.

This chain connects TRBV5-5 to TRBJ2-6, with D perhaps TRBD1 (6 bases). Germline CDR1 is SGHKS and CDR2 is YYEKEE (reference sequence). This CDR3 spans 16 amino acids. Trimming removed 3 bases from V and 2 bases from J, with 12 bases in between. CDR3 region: CASSSVAGAGANVLTF. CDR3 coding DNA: TGTGCCAGCAGCTCGGTGGCAGGGGCTGGGGCCAACGTCCTGACTTTC.